The 10 T cell receptor beta chains presented below share a single source sample, sequenced in a study of blood T cell repertoires in COVID-19 (dated by TCRdb to the early 2020s). The library was prepared using the immunoSEQ multiplex PCR assay. In TCRdb, the immuneACCESS table is reduced to in-frame sequences with V and J assigned. These tables do not hold every clone; where another copy was compared, an unresolved V gene accounts for under half, and the others remain unexplained. This sample gives 80,000 to 95,000 clones in total; 81% of them show up just once. The ten largest make up 44% of the sample. Material for sequencing was peripheral blood. All receptors come from an elderly man with acute or convalescent COVID-19.

This clone was detected only once. The chain employs TRBV3-1 (or the pseudogene TRBV3-2) and TRBJ2-7, with 11 positions matching TRBD2. CDR1 is LGHDT, CDR2 YNNKEL, per germline (reference sequence). The V segment lost 10 bases and the J segment 4 bases; nucleotides outside the gene matches: 9. This CDR3 is built from 14 residues. The CDR3 sequence is CATSGLAGGYEQYF. The CDR3 DNA reads TGTGCCACCTCTGGACTAGCGGGCGGGTACGAGCAGTACTTC.

The chain combines TRBV5-1 with TRBJ2-5; TRBD2 is a possible D gene (5 bases). The CDR3 extends over 13 amino acids. With 2 bases removed from V and 3 bases from J, the gap between germline ends came to 8 bases. Germline assignment: CDR1 SGHRS and CDR2 YFSETQ. Here the CDR3 DNA reads TGCGCCAGCAGCTTCGCGGGCGAAGAGACCCAGTACTTC. Amino acid sequence: CASSFAGEETQYF.

J is TRBJ2-7 and V is TRBV27; 11 bases line up with TRBD2. CDR1 and CDR2 from the germline V gene are MNHEY and SMNVEV (reference sequence). This CDR3 region has 15 residues. J was trimmed by 6 bases and V by 6 bases; bases with no gene match: 10. The CDR3 loop is CASSPSSGRTREQYF. CDR3 DNA sequence: TGTGCCAGCAGCCCGTCTAGCGGGAGGACTCGCGAGCAGTACTTC.

The J gene is TRBJ2-6, the V gene TRBV2; tentatively, D is TRBD1 (5 bases). Per germline, CDR1 SNHLY and CDR2 FYNNEI. Between the trimmed V and J ends, which lost 7 bases and 0 bases, there was a span of 13 bases. This CDR3 is built from 16 residues. The CDR3 is CASTYLQGSGANVLTF. The CDR3 bases are TGTGCCAGCACCTATCTCCAGGGCTCTGGGGCCAACGTCCTGACTTTC.

This chain links TRBV27 with TRBJ2-2; no definite D call. This CDR3 region has 14 residues. The germline V gene encodes CDR1 MNHEY and CDR2 SMNVEV (reference sequence). Trimming took off 3 bases at V and 5 bases at J, with 10 bases between the two ends. CDR3 DNA: TGTGCCAGCAGTTTCAGGCAAAAGACCGGGGAGCTGTTTTTT. It encodes CASSFRQKTGELFF.

The chain combines TRBV5-1 with TRBJ1-2; 8 bases map to TRBD1. The V segment lost 3 bases and the J segment 6 bases; nucleotides outside the gene matches: 10. The length of the CDR3 is 15 residues. Germline V lookup: CDR1 SGHRS, CDR2 YFSETQ. CDR3 in amino acids: CASSSSTGTGNGYTF. CDR3 nucleotides: TGCGCCAGCAGCTCGTCTACCGGGACAGGAAATGGCTACACCTTC.

Concerning this clone itself: Other DNA sequences within the sample encode an identical CDR3. This sequence joins TRBV6-5 and TRBJ2-2, with 10 bases aligning to TRBD2. From germline, CDR1 is MNHEY and CDR2 SVGAGI. The ends lost 5 bases at V and 5 bases at J; junction bases unmatched: 5. The CDR3 sequence is 15 residues long. This chain's CDR3 is CASSRLAGTTGELFF. In DNA form, the CDR3 reads TGTGCCAGCAGTAGACTAGCGGGTACTACCGGGGAGCTGTTTTTT.

This clone was counted a single time. The CDR3 here is CSVSGPTYEQYF. The CDR3, as DNA: TGCAGCGTGAGCGGGCCCACCTACGAGCAGTACTTC. The chain joins TRBV29-1 to TRBJ2-7; the D gene is possibly TRBD2 (6 bases). V lost 6 bases and J 2 bases, leaving 11 bases between the germline ends. CDR1 is SQVTM and CDR2 is ANQGSEA in the germline V gene. The CDR3 sequence is 12 residues long.

This chain connects TRBV19 to TRBJ1-5; a weak D match, TRBD1 (6 bases). CDR1 LNHDA and CDR2 SQIVND come from the germline V gene (reference sequence). Trimming stripped 5 bases from V and 4 bases from J, with 15 bases between. The CDR3 consists of 15 residues. The CDR3 region is CASSAKQGPNQPQHF. The DNA for the CDR3 is TGTGCCAGTAGTGCCAAGCAGGGGCCGAATCAGCCCCAGCATTTT.

The J gene is TRBJ2-5, the V gene TRBV28, with 8 bases that match TRBD2. The CDR3 loop spans 16 amino acids. V lost 3 bases and J lost 5; bases outside the gene matches: 11. Germline loops: CDR1 MDHEN, CDR2 SYDVKM. CDR3 bases: TGTGCCAGCAGTTTCGGACGGGGGCGGGAGGCGGAGACCCAGTACTTC. Protein product: CASSFGRGREAETQYF.